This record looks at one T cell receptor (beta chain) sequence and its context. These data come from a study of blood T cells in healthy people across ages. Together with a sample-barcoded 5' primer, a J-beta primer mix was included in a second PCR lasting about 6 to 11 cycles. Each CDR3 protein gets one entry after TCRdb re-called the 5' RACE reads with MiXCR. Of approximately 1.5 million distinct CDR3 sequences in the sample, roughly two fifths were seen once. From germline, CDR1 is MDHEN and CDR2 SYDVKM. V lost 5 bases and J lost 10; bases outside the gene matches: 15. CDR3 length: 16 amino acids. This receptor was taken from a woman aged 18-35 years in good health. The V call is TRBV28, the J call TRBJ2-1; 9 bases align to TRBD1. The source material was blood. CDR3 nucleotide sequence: TGTGCCAGCAGTACTATCCGGGACAGGGCAGAGAAGGAGCAGTTCTTC. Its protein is CASSTIRDRAEKEQFF.